This passage covers 15 T cell receptor beta chains from one sample sequenced in a study of cytomegalovirus exposure and HLA in healthy donors. The PCR ran on 60 Vbeta and 13 Jbeta primers. Sequencing used immunoSEQ multiplex PCR; TCRdb keeps in-frame clones, though not all of them. This sample contains about 160,000 clones. The sample consisted of PBMCs. These receptors all come from a man in his thirties or forties in good health and CMV-seronegative.

The V and J genes are TRBV6-1 and TRBJ1-2; 7 bases line up with TRBD1. Per germline, CDR1 MNHNS and CDR2 SASEGT. J was trimmed by 4 bases and V by 6 bases; bases with no gene match: 8. The CDR3 spans 14 residues. CDR3 bases: TGTGCCAGCAGGTTGACAGGGCCCAGCTATGGCTACACCTTC. It is translated as CASRLTGPSYGYTF.

CDR3 residues: CASSPGGRTLYEQYF. The CDR3 DNA is TGTGCCAGCAGCCCGGGGGGCAGAACACTCTACGAGCAGTACTTC. The chain links TRBV9 to TRBJ2-7; D is possibly TRBD2 (7 bases). The germline V gene encodes CDR1 SGDLS and CDR2 YYNGEE. Trimming cost V 4 bases and J 3 bases, with 17 bases left between them. The length of the CDR3 is 15 residues. The entire variable domain, with the rest obtained from reference TRBV9 and TRBJ2-7, is as follows: DSGVTQTPKHLITATGQRVTLRCSPRSGDLSVYWYQQSLDQGLQFLIQYYNGEERAKGNILERFSAQQFPDLHSELNLSSLELGDSALYFCASSPGGRTLYEQYFGPGTRLTVT.

This chain joins TRBV5-8 and TRBJ2-3, with 9 bases fitting TRBD1. V lost 4 bases, J lost 8 bases, and 11 bases stayed unmatched. The CDR3 contains 15 residues. Germline CDR1 reads SGHTS; CDR2 reads YDEGEE. The CDR3 spells CASSLGQGMGGTQYF. For the CDR3, the DNA is TGTGCCAGCAGCCTCGGACAGGGGATGGGAGGTACGCAGTATTTT.

This chain uses TRBV18 with TRBJ2-5; 12 bases are a match to TRBD2. The length of the CDR3 is 15 residues. Germline assignment: CDR1 KGHSH and CDR2 LQKENI. J gave up 3 bases and V 1 base, and 0 bases lay outside the gene matches. CDR3 bases: TGTGCCAGCTCACCACGGACTAGCGGGAAAGAGACCCAGTACTTC. Its protein product is CASSPRTSGKETQYF.

The V call is TRBV11-3, the J call TRBJ1-1; TRBD1 matches 8 bases. CDR3 size: 16 residues. J was trimmed by 1 base and V by 1 base; bases with no gene match: 5. The germline V gene has CDR1 SGHNT and CDR2 YENEEA. Written as DNA, the CDR3 is TGTGCCAGCAGCTTAGGACAGGGGAGGGAGAACACTGAAGCTTTCTTT. It translates to CASSLGQGRENTEAFF.

V and J are TRBV10-2 and TRBJ1-4; a possible D gene is TRBD1 (6 bases). The CDR3 extends over 16 amino acids. Germline V gene sequence: CDR1 WSHSY, CDR2 SAAADI. V lost 7 bases, J lost 2 bases, and 17 bases lay in between. CDR3 loop: CASTDLTDSTNEKLFF. Written as DNA, the CDR3 is TGCGCCAGCACCGACCTTACGGACAGCACTAATGAAAAACTGTTTTTT.

The CDR3 bases are TGTGCCAGTAGTTTATACAGAGATAATCAGCCCCAGCATTTT. Translating it yields CASSLYRDNQPQHF. The V call is TRBV19, the J call TRBJ1-5; no reliable D call. CDR3 length equals 14 residues. Germline CDR1 reads LNHDA; CDR2 reads SQIVND (reference sequence). V dropped 5 bases and J dropped 4 bases, with 12 bases sitting between them.

This rearrangement joins TRBV19 to TRBJ2-5, with D maybe TRBD2 (6 bases). Germline CDR1 LNHDA, CDR2 SQIVND (reference sequence). The CDR3 has 15 residues. V lost 4 bases and J 4 bases, leaving 16 bases between the germline ends. The CDR3 spells CASSRGGGEVETQYF. DNA for the CDR3: TGTGCCAGTAGTAGGGGCGGAGGGGAGGTAGAGACCCAGTACTTC.

The chain recombines TRBV2 with TRBJ2-7; 7 nucleotides match TRBD1. The germline V gene encodes CDR1 SNHLY and CDR2 FYNNEI. The ends lost 7 bases at V and 6 bases at J; junction bases unmatched: 9. This CDR3 is 13 amino acids long. Written as DNA, the CDR3 is TGTGCCAGCAAGGTACCAGGGACAGTCGAGCAGTACTTC. It specifies CASKVPGTVEQYF.

This chain joins TRBV7-9 and TRBJ1-1, with 7 nucleotides matching TRBD1. CDR3 length: 14 residues. The germline CDR1 and CDR2 sequences are SEHNR and FQNEAQ (reference sequence). The J segment lost 3 bases and the V segment lost 5 bases, leaving 6 bases of the junction unmatched. The CDR3 region is CASSPGGQHTEAFF. The CDR3 bases are TGTGCCAGCAGCCCCGGGGGACAGCACACTGAAGCTTTCTTT. Together with reference TRBV7-9 and TRBJ1-1, the CDR3 gives the full variable domain: DTGVSQNPRHKITKRGQNVTFRCDPISEHNRLYWYRQTLGQGPEFLTYFQNEAQLEKSRLLSDRFSAERPKGSFSTLEIQRTEQGDSAMYLCASSPGGQHTEAFFGQGTRLTVV.

The chain carries TRBV4-2 and TRBJ2-3, with D maybe TRBD1 (6 bases). Germline CDR1 LGHNA, CDR2 YNFKEQ. The CDR3 runs to 15 residues. Deletions cut 5 bases from V and 0 bases from J, with 12 bases between. CDR3 DNA sequence: TGTGCCAGCAGCTCAGGGGCTTTAAGCACAGATACGCAGTATTTT. It specifies CASSSGALSTDTQYF.

This chain uses TRBV4-2 with TRBJ2-7; maybe TRBD2 (7 bases). The CDR3 is made up of 15 amino acids. The germline V and J ends were trimmed by 4 bases and 3 bases, with 16 bases remaining between them. Germline V lookup: CDR1 LGHNA, CDR2 YNFKEQ. CDR3 loop: CASSPGGGGGYEQYF. The DNA of the CDR3 is TGTGCCAGCAGCCCTGGGGGGGGAGGGGGCTACGAGCAGTACTTC.

The chain uses TRBV4-1 and TRBJ2-2, with TRBD1 matching over 10 bases. CDR1 and CDR2 (germline): MGHRA, YSYEKL. The CDR3 totals 17 residues. Germline trimming cut 6 bases from V and 5 bases from J; bases unmatched to any gene: 12. The CDR3 is CASRDIPGQGRTGELFF. DNA for the CDR3: TGCGCCAGCAGAGACATACCGGGACAGGGGCGAACCGGGGAGCTGTTTTTT.

The rearrangement joins TRBV7-9 to TRBJ1-4; 7 nucleotides match TRBD1. The ends lost 4 bases at V and 7 bases at J; junction bases unmatched: 15. This CDR3 contains 17 residues. Germline CDR1 SEHNR, CDR2 FQNEAQ (reference sequence). Here the CDR3 reads CASSSGGQLDAGEKLFF. In DNA form, the CDR3 reads TGTGCCAGCAGCTCTGGGGGACAGCTGGATGCAGGTGAAAAACTGTTTTTT.

V gene TRBV9 combines with J gene TRBJ2-2, with a possible D match to TRBD2 (5 bases). The CDR3 totals 13 residues. The V gene lost 4 bases and the J gene lost 5 bases, with 9 bases spanning the gap. CDR1 and CDR2 from the germline V gene are SGDLS and YYNGEE. The CDR3 loop reads CASSPGETGELFF. The CDR3 DNA sequence: TGTGCCAGCAGCCCCGGGGAAACCGGGGAGCTGTTTTTT.